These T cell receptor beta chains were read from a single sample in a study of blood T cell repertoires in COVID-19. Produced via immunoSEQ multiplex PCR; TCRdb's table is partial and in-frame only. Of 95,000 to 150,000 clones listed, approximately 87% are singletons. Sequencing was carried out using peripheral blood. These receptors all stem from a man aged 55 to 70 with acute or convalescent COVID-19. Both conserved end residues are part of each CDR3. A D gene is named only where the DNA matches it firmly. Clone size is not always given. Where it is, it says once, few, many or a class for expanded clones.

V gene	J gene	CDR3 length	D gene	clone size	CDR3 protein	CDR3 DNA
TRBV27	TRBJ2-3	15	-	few	CASSLRSQVADTQYF	TGTGCCAGCAGTTTACGGTCGCAGGTCGCAGATACGCAGTATTTT
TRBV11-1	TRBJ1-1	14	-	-	CASSLAGANTEAFF	TGTGCCAGCAGCTTGGCGGGGGCGAACACTGAAGCTTTCTTT
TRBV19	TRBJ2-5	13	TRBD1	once	CASSEQGAETQYF	TGTGCCAGTAGTGAACAGGGGGCGGAGACCCAGTACTTC
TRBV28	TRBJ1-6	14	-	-	CASSFGQYNSPLHF	TGTGCCAGCAGTTTTGGGCAATATAATTCACCCCTCCACTTT
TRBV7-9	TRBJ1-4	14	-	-	CASSLSRLNEKLFF	TGTGCCAGCAGCTTGTCCCGACTTAATGAAAAACTGTTTTTT
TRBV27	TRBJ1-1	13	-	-	CASTSWSVNEAFF	TGTGCCAGCACCTCCTGGTCAGTCAATGAAGCTTTCTTT
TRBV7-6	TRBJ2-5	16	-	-	CASSPRLDSGLETQYF	TGTGCCAGCAGCCCACGCCTTGATAGCGGCTTAGAGACCCAGTACTTC
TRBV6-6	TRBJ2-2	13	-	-	CASSRTATGELFF	TGTGCCAGCAGCCGGACAGCCACCGGGGAGCTGTTTTTT
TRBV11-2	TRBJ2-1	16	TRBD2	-	CASSLDRASGLGEQFF	TGTGCCAGCAGCTTAGATCGGGCTAGCGGGCTAGGTGAGCAGTTCTTC
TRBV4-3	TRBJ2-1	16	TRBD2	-	CASSQDSAGVANEQFF	TGCGCCAGCAGCCAAGATTCAGCGGGAGTAGCCAATGAGCAGTTCTTC
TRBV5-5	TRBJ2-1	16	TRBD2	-	CASSLAPAGGYNEQFF	TGTGCCAGCAGCTTGGCCCCAGCGGGGGGCTACAATGAGCAGTTCTTC
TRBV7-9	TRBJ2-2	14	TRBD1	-	CASSPGQGSGELFF	TGTGCCAGCAGCCCGGGACAGGGCTCCGGGGAGCTGTTTTTT
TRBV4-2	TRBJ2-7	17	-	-	CASSQDLGAGRPYEQYF	TGTGCCAGCAGCCAAGATTTGGGTGCAGGGCGACCCTACGAGCAGTACTTC
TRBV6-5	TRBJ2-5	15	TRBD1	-	CASSYPGQGAETQYF	TGTGCCAGCAGTTACCCGGGACAGGGGGCCGAGACCCAGTACTTC
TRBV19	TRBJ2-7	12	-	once	CASRPPIGEQYF	TGTGCCAGTAGGCCCCCTATTGGCGAGCAGTACTTC
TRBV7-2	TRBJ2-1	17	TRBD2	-	CASSLVTLAGGRNEQFF	TGTGCCAGCAGCTTAGTCACCTTAGCGGGAGGCAGAAATGAGCAGTTCTTC
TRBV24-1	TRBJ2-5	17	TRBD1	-	CATSDPGTGDAQETQYF	TGTGCCACCAGTGACCCTGGGACAGGGGATGCCCAAGAGACCCAGTACTTC
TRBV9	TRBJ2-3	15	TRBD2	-	CASSPGTTNTDTQYF	TGTGCCAGCAGCCCGGGGACTACTAACACAGATACGCAGTATTTT
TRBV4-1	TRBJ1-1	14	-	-	CASSQATGNTEAFF	TGCGCCAGCAGCCAAGCGACAGGGAACACTGAAGCTTTCTTT
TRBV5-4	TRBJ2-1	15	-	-	CASSFSREIYNEQFF	TGTGCCAGCAGCTTCTCCCGGGAGATCTACAATGAGCAGTTCTTC
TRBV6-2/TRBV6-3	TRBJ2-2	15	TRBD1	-	CASSYAGQGNGELFF	TGTGCCAGCAGTTACGCGGGACAGGGGAACGGGGAGCTGTTTTTT
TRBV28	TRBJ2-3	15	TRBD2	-	CASSLASGRGDTQYF	TGTGCCAGCAGTTTAGCCAGCGGGAGAGGAGATACGCAGTATTTT
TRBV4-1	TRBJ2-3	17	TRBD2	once	CASSLLPAGGPTDTQYF	TGCGCCAGCAGTCTACTTCCAGCGGGAGGGCCAACAGATACGCAGTATTTT
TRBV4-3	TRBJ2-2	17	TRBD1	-	CASSQGRDSSDTGELFF	TGCGCCAGCAGCCAAGGCCGGGACAGCTCGGACACCGGGGAGCTGTTTTTT
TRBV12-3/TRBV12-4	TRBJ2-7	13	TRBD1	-	CASRKGQSYEQYF	TGTGCCAGCAGGAAGGGACAGTCCTACGAGCAGTACTTC
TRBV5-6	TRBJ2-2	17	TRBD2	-	CASSQKRTSWDTGELFF	TGTGCCAGCAGCCAAAAAAGGACTAGCTGGGACACCGGGGAGCTGTTTTTT
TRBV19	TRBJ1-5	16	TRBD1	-	CASSIEGGQGNQPQHF	TGTGCCAGTAGTATAGAAGGGGGCCAGGGCAATCAGCCCCAGCATTTT
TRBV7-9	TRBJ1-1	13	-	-	CASSFQERTEAFF	TGTGCCAGCAGCTTCCAAGAGCGGACTGAAGCTTTCTTT
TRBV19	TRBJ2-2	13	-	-	CASSWRLTGELFF	TGTGCCAGTAGTTGGAGGTTAACCGGGGAGCTGTTTTTT
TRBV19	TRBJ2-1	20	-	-	CASSSRRQGATSGVYNEQFF	TGTGCCAGTAGTTCGCGGAGACAGGGGGCGACTAGCGGGGTCTACAATGAGCAGTTCTTC
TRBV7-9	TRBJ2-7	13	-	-	CASSPTVSYEQYF	TGTGCCAGCAGCCCGACAGTCTCCTACGAGCAGTACTTC
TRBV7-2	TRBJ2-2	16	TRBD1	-	CASTRRRQGGTGELFF	TGTGCCAGCACCCGCCGGCGACAGGGTGGCACCGGGGAGCTGTTTTTT
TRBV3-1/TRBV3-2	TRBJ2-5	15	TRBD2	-	CASSQGAGGGETQYF	TGTGCCAGCAGCCAAGGAGCGGGAGGGGGGGAGACCCAGTACTTC
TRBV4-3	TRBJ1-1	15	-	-	CASRQTTGPNTEAFF	TGCGCCAGCAGACAAACTACAGGGCCGAACACTGAAGCTTTCTTT
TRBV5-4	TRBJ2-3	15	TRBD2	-	CASSKTSGRTDTQYF	TGTGCCAGCAGCAAGACTAGCGGGAGAACAGATACGCAGTATTTT
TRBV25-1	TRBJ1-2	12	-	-	CASTAGRYGYTF	TGTGCCAGCACCGCAGGGAGGTATGGCTACACCTTC
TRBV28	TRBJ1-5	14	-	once	CASSLFREAQPQHF	TGTGCCAGCAGTTTATTCAGGGAAGCTCAGCCCCAGCATTTT
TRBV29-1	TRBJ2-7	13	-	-	CSVESDSSYEQYF	TGCAGCGTTGAGTCGGACAGCTCCTACGAGCAGTACTTC
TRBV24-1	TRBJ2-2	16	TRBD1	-	CATSDFGTGDTGELFF	TGTGCCACCAGTGATTTCGGGACAGGGGACACCGGGGAGCTGTTTTTT
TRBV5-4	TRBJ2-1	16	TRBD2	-	CASSTGLAGGRNEQFF	TGTGCCAGCAGCACCGGACTAGCGGGAGGGAGAAATGAGCAGTTCTTC
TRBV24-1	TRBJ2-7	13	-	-	CATSDPDSYEQYF	TGTGCCACCAGTGACCCGGACAGCTACGAGCAGTACTTC
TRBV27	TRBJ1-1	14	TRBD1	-	CASRPGQTNTEAFF	TGTGCCAGCAGACCGGGACAGACGAACACTGAAGCTTTCTTT
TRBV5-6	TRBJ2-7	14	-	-	CASSSGTPSYEQYF	TGTGCCAGCAGCTCCGGGACACCTTCCTACGAGCAGTACTTC
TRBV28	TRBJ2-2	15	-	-	CASRPGLSNTGELFF	TGTGCCAGCCGACCGGGACTCTCGAACACCGGGGAGCTGTTTTTT
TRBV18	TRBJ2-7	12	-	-	CASSRGVYEQYF	TGTGCCAGCTCACGGGGGGTCTACGAGCAGTACTTC
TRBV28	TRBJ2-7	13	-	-	CASSYLAGREQYF	TGTGCCAGCAGTTACCTCGCGGGGAGGGAGCAGTACTTC
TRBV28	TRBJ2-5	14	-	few	CASGPDDYAETQYF	TGTGCCAGCGGACCCGACGACTATGCTGAGACCCAGTACTTC
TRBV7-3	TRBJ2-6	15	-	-	CASSFSGVGANVLTF	TGTGCCAGCAGCTTCTCAGGGGTCGGGGCCAACGTCCTGACTTTC
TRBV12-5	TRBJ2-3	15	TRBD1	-	CASGCPGQGTDTQYF	TGTGCTAGTGGTTGTCCCGGACAGGGCACAGATACGCAGTATTTT
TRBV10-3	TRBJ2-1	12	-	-	CAISEGSGSGFF	TGTGCCATCAGTGAAGGAAGCGGCTCCGGGTTCTTC
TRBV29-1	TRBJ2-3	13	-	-	CSAGKGVTDTQYF	TGCAGCGCCGGAAAGGGGGTTACAGATACGCAGTATTTT
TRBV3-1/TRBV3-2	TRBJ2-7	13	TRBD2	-	CASSQGGRAEQYF	TGTGCCAGCAGCCAGGGCGGGAGAGCCGAGCAGTACTTC